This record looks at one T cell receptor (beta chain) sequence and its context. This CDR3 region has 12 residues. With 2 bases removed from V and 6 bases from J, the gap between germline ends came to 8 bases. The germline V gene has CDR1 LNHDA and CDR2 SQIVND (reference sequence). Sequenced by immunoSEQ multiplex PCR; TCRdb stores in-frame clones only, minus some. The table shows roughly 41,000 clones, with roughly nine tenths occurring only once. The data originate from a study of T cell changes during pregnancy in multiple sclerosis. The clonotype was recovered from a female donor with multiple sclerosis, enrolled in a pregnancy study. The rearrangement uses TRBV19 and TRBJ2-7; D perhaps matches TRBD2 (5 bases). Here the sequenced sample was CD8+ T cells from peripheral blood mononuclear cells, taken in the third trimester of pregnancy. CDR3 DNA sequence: TGTGCCAGTAGTATAATCGAGGGCGAGCAGTACTTC. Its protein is CASSIIEGEQYF.